The sample holds one count of the clone carrying this T cell receptor (beta chain). The data were obtained in a study of CD8+ T cells in alopecia areata. Sequencing templates came from extracted RNA that was reverse transcribed into cDNA. Clones were sequenced by immunoSEQ multiplex PCR, and TCRdb holds only the in-frame ones, with some missing. The table shows about 140,000 clones, with roughly four fifths occurring only once. In germline, CDR1 is SGDLS, CDR2 YYNGEE. J gave up 2 bases and V 0 bases, and 4 bases lay outside the gene matches. The CDR3 totals 15 residues. Treatment in this sample: oral pan-JAK inhibitor, 5-10 mg twice daily.

The chain uses TRBV9 and TRBJ2-7; 8 bases are shared with TRBD2. The sequence derives from a human donor with alopecia areata. The sequencing here drew on CD8+ T cells sorted from blood, taken at week 4, from a patient treated with tofacitinib. CDR3: CASSVGGGGTYEQYF. The CDR3 DNA follows: TGTGCCAGCAGCGTAGGTGGCGGGGGGACCTACGAGCAGTACTTC.